This entry is about one T cell receptor (beta chain). What it binds is unknown. This sample is part of a study of PD-1 blockade in mismatch repair-deficient tumors. Overall study findings and caveats: Rapid post-treatment expansion, then contraction, generally preceding radiologic response, marked tumor-resident clones.

Produced via immunoSEQ multiplex PCR; TCRdb's table is partial and in-frame only. The sample contains some 66,000 clones, approximately 88% of which appear only once. Mismatch repair deficiency was confirmed in all patients, by PCR or immunohistochemistry. The sequence came from an adult with mismatch repair-deficient cancer. Sample: peripheral blood, taken 52 weeks after starting pembrolizumab.

In DNA, the CDR3 is TGTGCCAGTAGCTTCCCCAGGGTCTCTGGGGCCAACGTCCTGACTTTC. Protein product: CASSFPRVSGANVLTF. The V call is TRBV19, the J call TRBJ2-6, with D possibly being TRBD1 (5 bases). Trimming left V 6 bases short and J 0 bases short, with 12 bases between. The germline V gene has CDR1 LNHDA and CDR2 SQIVND (reference sequence). The CDR3 extends over 16 amino acids. Full variable domain (missing parts from reference TRBV19 and TRBJ2-6): DGGITQSPKYLFRKEGQNVTLSCEQNLNHDAMYWYRQDPGQGLRLIYYSQIVNDFQKGDIAEGYSVSREKKESFPLTVTSAQKNPTAFYLCASSFPRVSGANVLTFGAGSRLTVL.